This is a list of T cell receptor beta chains from one sample in a study of molecular identifiers for immune sequencing clone quantification. One entry per CDR3 protein, called by TCRdb with MiXCR from the PCR reads. This table holds about 630,000 distinct CDR3 sequences, about 25% found once. The sequenced sample was naive CD8+ T cells from blood, with Jurkat cell RNA spiked in. These receptor sequences come from a human donor in good health. Some libraries in this study had Jurkat cell RNA spiked in. Each CDR3 is given with its conserved first and last residue. Fields, in order: J gene, clone size, D gene, V gene, CDR3 protein, CDR3 DNA. D genes are given only for firm matches. Clone size is shown for a subset of rows, as once, few, many or a class of expanded clone.

>TRBJ2-7|.|TRBD1|TRBV6-2/TRBV6-3
CASTTHQGAIFLAYEQYF
TGTGCCAGCACCACGCATCAGGGGGCGATATTCTTGGCCTACGAGCAGTACTTC
>TRBJ1-2|.|TRBD1|TRBV9
CASSIPGQGDYGYTF
TGTGCCAGCAGCATACCAGGACAGGGGGACTATGGCTACACCTTC
>TRBJ1-1|many|.|TRBV5-1
CASSWSGESGTEAFF
TGCGCCAGCAGCTGGTCTGGGGAAAGTGGCACTGAAGCTTTCTTT
>TRBJ1-1|.|.|TRBV7-8
CASSFSDGTEAFF
TGTGCCAGCAGCTTTTCAGACGGCACTGAAGCTTTCTTT
>TRBJ2-5|.|.|TRBV7-9
CASSLTLYETQYF
TGTGCCAGCAGCTTAACCTTATATGAGACCCAGTACTTC
>TRBJ1-1|.|TRBD1|TRBV9
CASSVGRGPTEAFF
TGTGCCAGCAGCGTAGGCAGGGGGCCCACTGAAGCTTTCTTT
>TRBJ2-2|.|.|TRBV6-2/TRBV6-3
CASSYIKTGELFF
TGTGCCAGCAGTTATATAAAAACCGGGGAGCTGTTTTTT
>TRBJ1-1|many|TRBD1|TRBV7-9
CASSLAGQGFSNTEAFF
TGTGCCAGCAGCTTAGCAGGACAGGGATTTTCGAACACTGAAGCTTTCTTT
>TRBJ2-5|few|TRBD2|TRBV20-1
CSAGRVAGSQETQYF
TGCAGTGCTGGCCGGGTAGCGGGGTCCCAAGAGACCCAGTACTTC
>TRBJ2-4|many|TRBD1|TRBV4-3
CASSQDKSQGARNIQYF
TGCGCCAGCAGCCAAGATAAATCACAGGGGGCCAGAAACATTCAGTACTTC
>TRBJ2-7|.|.|TRBV28
CASSFRGGYEQYF
TGTGCCAGCAGTTTTCGGGGAGGCTACGAGCAGTACTTC
>TRBJ2-3|many|TRBD2|TRBV9
CASSPRGGALTTDTQYF
TGTGCCAGCAGCCCCCGGGGGGGGGCCCTTACCACGGATACGCAGTATTTT
>TRBJ1-1|many|.|TRBV30
CAWSGWGQDTEAFF
TGTGCCTGGAGTGGCTGGGGGCAAGACACTGAAGCTTTCTTT
>TRBJ2-7|.|TRBD2|TRBV6-2/TRBV6-3
CASTLAGIYEQYF
TGTGCCAGCACCCTAGCGGGAATCTACGAGCAGTACTTC
>TRBJ2-2|few|TRBD1|TRBV7-2
CASSEALGGFRGQGGTGELFF
TGTGCCAGCAGCGAAGCGTTAGGAGGATTCAGAGGACAGGGCGGCACCGGGGAGCTGTTTTTT
>TRBJ2-3|.|.|TRBV19
CASSTTRTDTQYF
TGTGCCAGTAGTACAACTAGGACAGATACGCAGTATTTT
>TRBJ2-5|many|.|TRBV11-2
CASSPTRPADQETQYF
TGTGCCAGCAGCCCGACCCGACCAGCGGACCAAGAGACCCAGTACTTC
>TRBJ2-7|.|.|TRBV19
CASSIGVGEQYF
TGTGCCAGTAGTATCGGGGTGGGCGAGCAGTACTTC
>TRBJ2-7|.|.|TRBV5-8
CASSLIGEQYF
TGTGCCAGCAGCTTGATTGGAGAGCAGTACTTC
>TRBJ2-7|few|TRBD1|TRBV27
CASSPTGVIYEQYF
TGTGCCAGCAGCCCGACAGGGGTCATTTACGAGCAGTACTTC
>TRBJ2-3|few|.|TRBV3-1
CASKGDNLVRSADTQYF
TGTGCCAGCAAAGGGGACAACCTAGTTCGGTCCGCAGATACGCAGTATTTT
>TRBJ2-3|.|.|TRBV27
CASSFYLAASTDTQYF
TGTGCCAGCAGTTTTTACCTGGCAGCCAGCACAGATACGCAGTATTTT
>TRBJ2-7|.|TRBD1|TRBV5-3
CVSSLADRGYSYEQYF
TGTGTCAGCAGCTTGGCCGACAGGGGGTATTCCTACGAGCAGTACTTC
>TRBJ1-2|.|.|TRBV30
CAWSAGGPGYTF
TGTGCCTGGAGCGCCGGGGGCCCGGGCTACACCTTC
>TRBJ1-2|many|.|TRBV7-9
CASSFPAPTRNYGYTF
TGTGCCAGCAGCTTCCCGGCGCCGACACGAAACTATGGCTACACCTTC
>TRBJ2-5|many|.|TRBV29-1
CSVEDRKHRSETQYF
TGCAGCGTTGAAGATCGGAAGCACAGGAGCGAGACCCAGTACTTC
>TRBJ2-2|.|.|TRBV9
CASSVEWGLANTGELFF
TGTGCCAGCAGCGTAGAATGGGGACTGGCGAACACCGGGGAGCTGTTTTTT
>TRBJ2-1|many|.|TRBV24-1
CATSDLNRDNEQFF
TGTGCCACCAGTGATTTAAACAGGGACAATGAGCAGTTCTTC
>TRBJ2-5|few|TRBD2|TRBV7-3
CASSLNGRLAGAQETQYF
TGTGCCAGCAGCTTAAATGGACGACTAGCGGGGGCCCAAGAGACCCAGTACTTC
>TRBJ2-1|.|.|TRBV3-1
CASSQERSSYNEQFF
TGTGCCAGCAGCCAAGAGCGCAGCTCCTACAATGAGCAGTTCTTC
>TRBJ2-7|many|TRBD2|TRBV23-1
CASPTGTTKREQYF
TGCGCCAGCCCCACCGGGACTACTAAACGCGAGCAGTACTTC
>TRBJ2-1|.|.|TRBV7-9
CASSPYGGWSPDNEQFF
TGTGCCAGCAGCCCCTACGGGGGCTGGAGCCCCGACAATGAGCAGTTCTTC
>TRBJ2-2|few|.|TRBV29-1
CSVTGHTGELFF
TGCAGCGTGACCGGGCACACCGGGGAGCTGTTTTTT
>TRBJ2-7|.|TRBD2|TRBV28
CACSSPSGPTYEQYF
TGTGCCTGCAGTTCCCCTAGCGGTCCCACCTACGAGCAGTACTTC
>TRBJ2-3|many|.|TRBV19
CASSIGQRSSTDTQYF
TGTGCCAGTAGTATAGGCCAGCGGAGCAGCACAGATACGCAGTATTTT
>TRBJ1-4|few|.|TRBV12-3/TRBV12-4
CASSPPNILNNEKLFF
TGTGCCAGCAGTCCACCTAACATACTTAATAATGAAAAACTGTTTTTT
>TRBJ2-5|few|TRBD2|TRBV12-3/TRBV12-4
CASSHRSPSGGTQYF
TGTGCCAGCAGCCACCGGTCCCCTAGCGGAGGGACCCAGTACTTC
>TRBJ2-1|.|.|TRBV28
CASRSHKSAAPGAYNEQFF
TGTGCCAGCAGATCACACAAGTCCGCCGCCCCGGGCGCCTACAATGAGCAGTTCTTC
>TRBJ2-2|.|.|TRBV12-3/TRBV12-4
CASGGFNTGELFF
TGTGCCAGCGGTGGATTTAACACCGGGGAGCTGTTTTTT
>TRBJ2-5|many|.|TRBV29-1
CSVEGQEWGPQETQYF
TGCAGCGTTGAAGGGCAGGAGTGGGGGCCCCAAGAGACCCAGTACTTC
>TRBJ1-1|.|.|TRBV11-2
CASSPQGAMNTEAFF
TGTGCCAGCAGCCCACAGGGCGCGATGAACACTGAAGCTTTCTTT
>TRBJ1-5|many|.|TRBV12-5
CASGLSPGNQPQHF
TGTGCTAGTGGTTTGTCTCCAGGCAATCAGCCCCAGCATTTT
>TRBJ2-7|few|.|TRBV3-1
CASSLRPDTNEQYF
TGTGCCAGCAGCCTTAGACCTGATACCAACGAGCAGTACTTC
>TRBJ2-5|many|TRBD1|TRBV5-1
CASSSNRGSETQYF
TGCGCCAGCAGTTCCAACAGGGGGTCAGAGACCCAGTACTTC